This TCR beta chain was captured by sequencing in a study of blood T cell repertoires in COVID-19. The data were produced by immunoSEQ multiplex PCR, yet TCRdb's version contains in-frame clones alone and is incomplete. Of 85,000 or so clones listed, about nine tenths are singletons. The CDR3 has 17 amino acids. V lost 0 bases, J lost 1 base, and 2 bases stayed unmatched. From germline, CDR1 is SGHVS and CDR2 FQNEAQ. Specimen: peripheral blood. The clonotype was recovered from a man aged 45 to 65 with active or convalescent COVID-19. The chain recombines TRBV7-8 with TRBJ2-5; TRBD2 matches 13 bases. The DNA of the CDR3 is TGTGCCAGCAGCTTAGCACTAGCGGGAGGGGGCCAAGAGACCCAGTACTTC. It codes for CASSLALAGGGQETQYF.